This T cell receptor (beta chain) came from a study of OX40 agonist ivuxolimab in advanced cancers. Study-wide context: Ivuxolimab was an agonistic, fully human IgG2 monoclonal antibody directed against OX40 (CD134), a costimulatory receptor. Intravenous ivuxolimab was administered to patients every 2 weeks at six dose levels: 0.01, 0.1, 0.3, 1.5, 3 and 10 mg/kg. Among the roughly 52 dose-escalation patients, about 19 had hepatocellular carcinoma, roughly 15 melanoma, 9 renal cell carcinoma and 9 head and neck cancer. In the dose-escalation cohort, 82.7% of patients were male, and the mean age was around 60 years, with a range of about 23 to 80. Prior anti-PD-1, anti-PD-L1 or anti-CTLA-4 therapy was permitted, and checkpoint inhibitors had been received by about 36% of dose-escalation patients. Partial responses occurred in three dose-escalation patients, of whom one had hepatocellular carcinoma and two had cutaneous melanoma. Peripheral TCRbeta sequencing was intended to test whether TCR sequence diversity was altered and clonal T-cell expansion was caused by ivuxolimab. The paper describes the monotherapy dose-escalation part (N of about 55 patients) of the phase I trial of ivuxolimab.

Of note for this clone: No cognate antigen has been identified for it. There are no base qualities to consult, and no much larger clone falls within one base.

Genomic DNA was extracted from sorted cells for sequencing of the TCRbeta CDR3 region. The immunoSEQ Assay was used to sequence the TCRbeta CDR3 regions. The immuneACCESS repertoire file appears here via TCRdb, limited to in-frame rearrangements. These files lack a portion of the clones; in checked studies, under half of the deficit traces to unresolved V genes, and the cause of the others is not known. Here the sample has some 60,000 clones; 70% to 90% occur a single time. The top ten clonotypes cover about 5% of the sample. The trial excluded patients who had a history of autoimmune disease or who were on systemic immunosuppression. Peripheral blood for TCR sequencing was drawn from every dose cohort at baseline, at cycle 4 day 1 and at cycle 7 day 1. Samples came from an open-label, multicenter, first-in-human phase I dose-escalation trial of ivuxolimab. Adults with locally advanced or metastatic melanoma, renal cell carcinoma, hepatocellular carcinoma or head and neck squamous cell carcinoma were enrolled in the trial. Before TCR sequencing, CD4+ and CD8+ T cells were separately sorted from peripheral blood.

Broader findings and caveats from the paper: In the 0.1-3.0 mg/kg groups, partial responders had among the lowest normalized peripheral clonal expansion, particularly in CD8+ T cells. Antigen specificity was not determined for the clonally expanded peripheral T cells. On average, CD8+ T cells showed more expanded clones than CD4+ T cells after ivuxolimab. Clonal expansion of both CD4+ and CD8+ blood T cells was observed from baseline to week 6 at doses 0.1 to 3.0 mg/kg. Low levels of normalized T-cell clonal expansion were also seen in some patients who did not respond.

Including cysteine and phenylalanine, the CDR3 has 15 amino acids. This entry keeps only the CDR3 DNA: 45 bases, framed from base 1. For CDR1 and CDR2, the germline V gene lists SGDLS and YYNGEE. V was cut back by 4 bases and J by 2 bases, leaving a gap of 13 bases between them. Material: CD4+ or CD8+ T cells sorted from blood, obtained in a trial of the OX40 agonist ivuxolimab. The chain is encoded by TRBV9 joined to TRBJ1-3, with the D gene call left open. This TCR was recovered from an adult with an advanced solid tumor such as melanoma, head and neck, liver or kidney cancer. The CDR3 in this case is CASSPAARAGNTIYF. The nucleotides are TGTGCCAGCAGCCCTGCGGCTAGGGCTGGAAACACCATATATTTT.